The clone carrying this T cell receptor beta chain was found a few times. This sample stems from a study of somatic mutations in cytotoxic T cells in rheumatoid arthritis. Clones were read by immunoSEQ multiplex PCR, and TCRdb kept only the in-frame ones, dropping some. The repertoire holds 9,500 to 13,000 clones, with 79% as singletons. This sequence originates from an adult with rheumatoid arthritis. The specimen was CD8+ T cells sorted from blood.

CDR3 loop: CASSLGGQQYF. The CDR3 nucleotides are TGTGCCAGCAGCTTGGGCGGTCAGCAGTATTTT. The chain recombines TRBV5-6 with TRBJ2-3; D is undetermined. Trimming stripped 0 bases from V and 11 bases from J, with 7 bases between. This CDR3 region has 11 residues. The germline V gene has CDR1 SGHDT and CDR2 YYEEEE.